These T cell receptor beta chains were read from a single sample in a study of T-cell reconstitution after alpha-beta-depleted transplantation in children. TCRdb itself ran the PCR reads through MiXCR, one entry per CDR3 protein. Altogether roughly 400,000 distinct CDR3 sequences are present, about a fifth being singletons, with the ten largest covering 3% to 4.5%. The input for sequencing was PBMCs from the stem cell graft donor, taken from the stem cell graft. Receptors were obtained from a human donor who donated a stem cell graft to a child with acute myeloid leukemia. CDR3s include the opening cysteine and the closing phenylalanine or tryptophan. D genes are given only for firm matches. Expanded clones get a size class; other rows say once, few or many, or leave the size out.

clone_size	v_call	d_call	j_call	cdr3_nt	cdr3_aa
NA	TRBV4-1	NA	TRBJ1-2	TGCGCCAGCAGCTTTAGAGCCCGTCGGTATGGCTACACCTTC	CASSFRARRYGYTF
NA	TRBV20-1	TRBD2	TRBJ2-1	TGCAGTGCCCTAGCGGAGACCTACAATGAGCAGTTCTTC	CSALAETYNEQFF
NA	TRBV7-2	NA	TRBJ2-2	TGTGCCAGCAGCTGGCGGACAGATCCCGGGGAGCTGTTTTTT	CASSWRTDPGELFF
few	TRBV12-3/TRBV12-4	TRBD1	TRBJ1-5	TGTGCCAGCAGCCCCCAGGGGGCACCCCAGCATTTT	CASSPQGAPQHF
NA	TRBV7-2	NA	TRBJ2-1	TGTGCCAGCAGCTCAGGGGGGACTCTCTCCTACAATGAGCAGTTCTTC	CASSSGGTLSYNEQFF
many	TRBV5-4	TRBD2	TRBJ2-1	TGTGCCAGCAGGGGGGGGACTAGCGGGTACAATGAGCAGTTCTTC	CASRGGTSGYNEQFF
many	TRBV29-1	NA	TRBJ2-3	TGCAGCGTTGGGACAGTTGGCACAGATACGCAGTATTTT	CSVGTVGTDTQYF
few	TRBV10-3	TRBD2	TRBJ2-5	TGTGCCATCAGCCCCCTAGCGGGCCGGGAGACCCAGTACTTC	CAISPLAGRETQYF
NA	TRBV4-1	NA	TRBJ2-7	TGCGCCAGCAGCCAAGACCCGGGAGCTGGAGGTTACGAGCAGTACTTC	CASSQDPGAGGYEQYF
few	TRBV5-1	NA	TRBJ1-1	TGCGCCAGCAGCTTGGCCGGGGCTCAAGTGGATGCTTTCTTT	CASSLAGAQVDAFF
many	TRBV20-1	TRBD2	TRBJ2-3	TGCAGTGCTAGTTTGCGGGAGAGCACAGATACGCAGTATTTT	CSASLRESTDTQYF
NA	TRBV7-9	NA	TRBJ2-7	TGTGCCAGCAGCTTGATTACGGGATCTTCTGCCTACGAGCAGTACTTC	CASSLITGSSAYEQYF
many	TRBV20-1	NA	TRBJ1-3	TGCAGTGCCAGCAGCGGAGGGTTGGTGGCCTCTGGAAACACCATATATTTT	CSASSGGLVASGNTIYF
few	TRBV5-5	NA	TRBJ1-2	TGTGCCAGCAATCGGGAGGGATATGGCTACACCTTC	CASNREGYGYTF
many	TRBV12-3/TRBV12-4	TRBD1	TRBJ2-1	TGTGCCAGCAGTGGACAGGGCTACAATGAGCAGTTCTTC	CASSGQGYNEQFF
few	TRBV5-1	TRBD2	TRBJ2-1	TGCGCCAGCAGCTTGGTAGCGGGAGACAATGAGCAGTTCTTC	CASSLVAGDNEQFF
many	TRBV12-3/TRBV12-4	NA	TRBJ2-2	TGTGCCAGCAGGACCCTGACGAACACCGGGGAGCTGTTTTTT	CASRTLTNTGELFF
NA	TRBV7-9	TRBD2	TRBJ2-7	TGTGCCAGCAGCCCACCATCTAGCGGGAGGTTGTACGAGCAGTACTTC	CASSPPSSGRLYEQYF
few	TRBV11-2	NA	TRBJ2-1	TGTGCCAGCAGCTTTCCGGGACCGACCACGTTCTACAATGAGCAGTTCTTC	CASSFPGPTTFYNEQFF
many	TRBV20-1	TRBD2	TRBJ2-3	TGCAGTGCTAGTATCGCTAGCGGGAGGGCCCCGTATTTT	CSASIASGRAPYF
NA	TRBV29-1	TRBD1	TRBJ2-7	TGCAGCGTTGGGGACAGGGGGCAGCACGAGCAGTACTTC	CSVGDRGQHEQYF
NA	TRBV7-3	TRBD1	TRBJ2-1	TGTGCCAGCAGCCCTCGGACAGGGTCGAATGAGCAGTTCTTC	CASSPRTGSNEQFF
NA	TRBV2	TRBD2	TRBJ2-7	TGTGCCAGCAGACCCCCCGGGACTAGCGGGAGGGCAAAGAGCTCCTACGAGCAGTACTTC	CASRPPGTSGRAKSSYEQYF
NA	TRBV11-1	TRBD1	TRBJ1-5	TGTGCCAGCAGCTTTGGACAGGGAAGCGTTTTCGGCAATCAGCCCCAGCATTTT	CASSFGQGSVFGNQPQHF
once	TRBV28	TRBD2	TRBJ2-5	TGTGCCAGCGTCCCTAGCGGGCACCAAGAGACCCAGTACTTC	CASVPSGHQETQYF
few	TRBV5-1	NA	TRBJ2-3	TGCGCCAGCAGCTTGATCGTAGGGACAGATACGCAGTATTTT	CASSLIVGTDTQYF
NA	TRBV9	NA	TRBJ2-1	TGTGCCAGCAGCCCCCAGGGGTTCGGTGAGCAGTTCTTC	CASSPQGFGEQFF